This passage covers 2 T cell receptor beta chains from one sample sequenced in a study of early stage breast cancer tumors. The repertoire was sequenced with immunoSEQ multiplex PCR; TCRdb's copy has only in-frame clones and lacks some. In the table there are around 78,000 clones, 65% to 80% of which are singletons. The source material was blood. The receptors were sampled from a person between 55 and 70 years old with breast cancer.

This chain links TRBV5-4 with TRBJ2-7; 13 bases align to TRBD2. The CDR3 sequence is 15 residues long. V trimming: 5 bases; J trimming: 5 bases; junction bases outside the gene matches: 7. Per germline, CDR1 SGHNT and CDR2 YYREEE (reference sequence). CDR3 sequence: CASRALAGGPHEQYF. The DNA of the CDR3 is TGTGCCAGCAGGGCACTAGCGGGAGGGCCTCACGAGCAGTACTTC.

This clone was detected only a few times. The chain links TRBV9 to TRBJ1-3; D is perhaps TRBD1 (6 bases). Trimming stripped 3 bases from V and 11 bases from J, with 12 bases between. The CDR3 is made up of 12 amino acids. CDR1 and CDR2 from the germline V gene are SGDLS and YYNGEE. The CDR3 here is CASSDQQGAIYF. The CDR3 coding sequence is TGTGCCAGCAGCGATCAACAGGGCGCCATATATTTT.